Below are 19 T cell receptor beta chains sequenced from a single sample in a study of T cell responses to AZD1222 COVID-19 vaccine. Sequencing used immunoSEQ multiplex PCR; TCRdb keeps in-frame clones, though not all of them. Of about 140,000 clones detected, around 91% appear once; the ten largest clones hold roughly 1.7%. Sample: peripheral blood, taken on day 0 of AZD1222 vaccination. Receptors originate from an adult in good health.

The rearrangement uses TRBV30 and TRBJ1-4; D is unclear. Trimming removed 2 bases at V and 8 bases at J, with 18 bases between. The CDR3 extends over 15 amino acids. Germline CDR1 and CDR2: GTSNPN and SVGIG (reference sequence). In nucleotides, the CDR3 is TGTGCCTGGAGTCTCCCCGAATCGGTGCGCGAAAAACTGTTTTTT. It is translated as CAWSLPESVREKLFF.

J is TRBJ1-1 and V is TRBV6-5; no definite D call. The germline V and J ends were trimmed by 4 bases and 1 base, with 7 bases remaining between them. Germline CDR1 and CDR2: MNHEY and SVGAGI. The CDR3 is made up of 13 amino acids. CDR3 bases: TGTGCCAGCAGTTTCTCTTCGAACACTGAAGCTTTCTTT. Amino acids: CASSFSSNTEAFF.

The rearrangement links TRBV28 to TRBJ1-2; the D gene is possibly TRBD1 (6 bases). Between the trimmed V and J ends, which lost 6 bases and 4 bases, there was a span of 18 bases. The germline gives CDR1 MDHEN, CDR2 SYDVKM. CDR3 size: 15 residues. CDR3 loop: CASRNALQGGYGYTF. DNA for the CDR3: TGTGCCAGCAGGAATGCCTTACAGGGCGGCTATGGCTACACCTTC.

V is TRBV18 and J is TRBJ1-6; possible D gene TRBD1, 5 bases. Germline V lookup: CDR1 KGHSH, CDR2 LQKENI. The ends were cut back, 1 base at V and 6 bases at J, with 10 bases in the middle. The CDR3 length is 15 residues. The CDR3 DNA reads TGTGCCAGCTCACCACGGGACGCTCCTAATTCACCCCTCCACTTT. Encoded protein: CASSPRDAPNSPLHF.

DNA for the CDR3: TGCGCCAGCAGTGATGGGGGAAGGTTCTATGGCTACACCTTC. Its protein is CASSDGGRFYGYTF. The chain couples TRBV10-2 to TRBJ1-2; TRBD1 is a possible D gene (5 bases). The length of the CDR3 is 14 residues. Per germline, CDR1 WSHSY and CDR2 SAAADI. The V end was cut by 3 bases, the J end by 4 bases, with 12 bases between.

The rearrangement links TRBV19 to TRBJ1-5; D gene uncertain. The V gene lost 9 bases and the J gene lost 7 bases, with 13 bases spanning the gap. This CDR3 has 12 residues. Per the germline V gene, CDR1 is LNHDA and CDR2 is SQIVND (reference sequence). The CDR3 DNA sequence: TGTGCCAGCGGGATGAACTTGCAGCCCCAGCATTTT. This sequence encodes CASGMNLQPQHF. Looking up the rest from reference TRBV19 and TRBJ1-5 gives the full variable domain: DGGITQSPKYLFRKEGQNVTLSCEQNLNHDAMYWYRQDPGQGLRLIYYSQIVNDFQKGDIAEGYSVSREKKESFPLTVTSAQKNPTAFYLCASGMNLQPQHFGDGTRLSIL.

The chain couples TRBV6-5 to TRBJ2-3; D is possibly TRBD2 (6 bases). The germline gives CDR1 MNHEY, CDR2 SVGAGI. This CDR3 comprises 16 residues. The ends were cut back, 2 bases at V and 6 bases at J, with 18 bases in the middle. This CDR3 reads CASSYLGGTGRDTQYF. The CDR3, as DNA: TGTGCCAGCAGTTACCTGGGCGGGACTGGGCGTGATACGCAGTATTTT.

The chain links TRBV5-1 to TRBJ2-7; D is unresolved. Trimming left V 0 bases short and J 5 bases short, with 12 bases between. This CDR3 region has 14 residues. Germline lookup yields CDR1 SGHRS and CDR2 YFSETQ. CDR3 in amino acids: CASSLVSTRNEQYF. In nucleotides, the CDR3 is TGCGCCAGCAGCTTGGTCTCTACTCGTAACGAGCAGTACTTC.

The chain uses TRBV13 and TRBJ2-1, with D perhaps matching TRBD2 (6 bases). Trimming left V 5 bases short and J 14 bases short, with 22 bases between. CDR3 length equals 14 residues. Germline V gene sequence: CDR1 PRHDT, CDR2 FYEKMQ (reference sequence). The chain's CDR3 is CASSPTDIRDSKFF. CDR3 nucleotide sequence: TGTGCCAGCAGCCCTACCGATATCCGGGACTCTAAGTTCTTC.

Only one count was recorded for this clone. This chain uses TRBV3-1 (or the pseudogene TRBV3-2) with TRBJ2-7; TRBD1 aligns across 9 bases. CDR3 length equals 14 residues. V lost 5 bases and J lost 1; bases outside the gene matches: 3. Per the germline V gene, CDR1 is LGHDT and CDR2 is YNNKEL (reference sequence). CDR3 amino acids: CASSTGQGSYEQYF. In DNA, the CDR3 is TGTGCCAGCAGCACTGGACAGGGGTCCTACGAGCAGTACTTC.

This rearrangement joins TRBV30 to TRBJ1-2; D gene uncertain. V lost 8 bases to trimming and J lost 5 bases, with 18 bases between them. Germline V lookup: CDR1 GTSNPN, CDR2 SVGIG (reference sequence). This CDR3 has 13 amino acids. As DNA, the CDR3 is TGTGCCGGTGATAAGGGTCTTGGGTATGGCTACACCTTC. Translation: CAGDKGLGYGYTF.

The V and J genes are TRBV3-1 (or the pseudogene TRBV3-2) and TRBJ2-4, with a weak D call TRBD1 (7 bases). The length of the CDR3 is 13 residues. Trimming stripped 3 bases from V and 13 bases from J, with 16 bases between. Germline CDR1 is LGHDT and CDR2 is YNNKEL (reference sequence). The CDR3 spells CASSHETGRFQYF. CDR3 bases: TGTGCCAGCAGCCATGAGACAGGGAGGTTCCAGTACTTC.

Here the CDR3 DNA reads TGTGCCAGCAGTGCCCGAGGGGGTTACTATGGCTACACCTTC. Translated: CASSARGGYYGYTF. The V and J genes are TRBV2 and TRBJ1-2, with D perhaps TRBD1 (6 bases). The V end lost 4 bases, the J end lost 3 bases, and 12 bases lay between the germline ends. Germline CDR1 is SNHLY and CDR2 is FYNNEI. The CDR3 is 14 amino acids.

The CDR3 spells CASSTFSRGASTLHF. As DNA, the CDR3 is TGTGCCAGCAGCACTTTCTCTCGAGGCGCTTCGACCCTCCACTTT. The chain uses TRBV6-5 and TRBJ1-6, with D uncertain. Germline values: CDR1 MNHEY, CDR2 SVGAGI. The CDR3 extends over 15 amino acids. With 6 bases removed from V and 14 bases from J, the gap between germline ends came to 23 bases.

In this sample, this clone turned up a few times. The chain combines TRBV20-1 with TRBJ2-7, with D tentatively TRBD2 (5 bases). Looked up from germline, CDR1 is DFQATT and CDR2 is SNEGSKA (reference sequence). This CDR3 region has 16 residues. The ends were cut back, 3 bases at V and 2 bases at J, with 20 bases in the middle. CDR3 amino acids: CSASPGWLGGTYEQYF. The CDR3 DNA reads TGCAGTGCTAGTCCGGGGTGGCTAGGTGGAACCTACGAGCAGTACTTC.

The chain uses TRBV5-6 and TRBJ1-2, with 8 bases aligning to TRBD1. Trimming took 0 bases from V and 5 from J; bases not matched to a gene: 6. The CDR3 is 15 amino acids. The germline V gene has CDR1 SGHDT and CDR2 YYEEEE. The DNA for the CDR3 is TGTGCCAGCAGCTTGGCCGGGGGACAGGTATATGGCTACACCTTC. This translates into CASSLAGGQVYGYTF. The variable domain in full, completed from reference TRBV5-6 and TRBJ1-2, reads DAGVTQSPTHLIKTRGQQVTLRCSPKSGHDTVSWYQQALGQGPQFIFQYYEEEERQRGNFPDRFSGHQFPNYSSELNVNALLLGDSALYLCASSLAGGQVYGYTFGSGTRLTVV.

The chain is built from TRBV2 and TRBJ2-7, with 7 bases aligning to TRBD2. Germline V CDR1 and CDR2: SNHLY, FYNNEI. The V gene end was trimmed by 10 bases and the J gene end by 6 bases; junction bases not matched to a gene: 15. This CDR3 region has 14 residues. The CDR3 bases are TGTGCCACTAGAAAGGGCCTCTCTAGCGGCGAGCAGTACTTC. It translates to CATRKGLSSGEQYF.

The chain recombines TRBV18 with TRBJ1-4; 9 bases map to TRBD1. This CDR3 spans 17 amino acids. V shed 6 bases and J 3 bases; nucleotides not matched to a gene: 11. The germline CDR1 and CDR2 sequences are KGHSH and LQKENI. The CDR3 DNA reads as TGTGCCAGCTCTAAGTTCGGGACAGGGTTACCTAATGAAAAACTGTTTTTT. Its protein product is CASSKFGTGLPNEKLFF.

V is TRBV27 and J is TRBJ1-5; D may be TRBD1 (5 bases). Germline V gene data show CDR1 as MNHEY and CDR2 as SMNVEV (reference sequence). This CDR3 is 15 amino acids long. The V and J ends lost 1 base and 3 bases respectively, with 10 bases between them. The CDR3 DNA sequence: TGTGCCAGCAGTTTATGGCAGGGCCTCAATCAGCCCCAGCATTTT. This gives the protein CASSLWQGLNQPQHF.